The 28 T cell receptor beta chains below all came from one sample that was sequenced in a study of T-cell memory formation after mild COVID-19. In TCRdb, the 5' RACE reads were re-called with MiXCR into one record per CDR3 protein. Found here are hundreds of thousands of distinct CDR3 sequences, about a fifth of them singletons; the top ten hold about 8.7%. Sequenced input: PBMCs or a T cell subset sorted from them (not recorded which). The receptors originated from an adult woman who had mild COVID-19 (a few samples of this study predate the infection). Cell type and time point are not known.

This clonotype appeared many times. This chain connects TRBV6-2 or TRBV6-3 to TRBJ1-5, with a possible D match to TRBD1 (6 bases). Trimming removed 1 base from V and 7 bases from J, with 17 bases in between. Per germline, CDR1 MNHEY and CDR2 SVGEGT. The CDR3 is made up of 16 amino acids. CDR3 coding DNA: TGTGCCAGCAGTTACTTTCCGATGACAGGAATACAGCCCCAGCATTTT. Encoded protein: CASSYFPMTGIQPQHF.

The chain combines TRBV5-6 with TRBJ2-7; 7 bases agree with TRBD1. There are 14 residues in the CDR3. J gave up 3 bases and V 3 bases, and 6 bases lay outside the gene matches. Germline V CDR1 and CDR2: SGHDT, YYEEEE. The CDR3 region is CASSYGDSYYEQYF. CDR3 in DNA: TGTGCCAGCAGCTACGGGGACAGTTACTACGAGCAGTACTTC.

The rearrangement links TRBV12-3 or TRBV12-4 to TRBJ1-3; tentatively, D is TRBD1 (6 bases). V was trimmed by 2 bases and J by 0 bases, leaving 8 bases between them. The CDR3 is 15 residues long. The CDR3 nucleotides are TGTGCCAGCAGTTTAACAGGGTACTCTGGAAACACCATATATTTT. This gives the protein CASSLTGYSGNTIYF.

This clonotype was seen a few times. The rearrangement links TRBV12-3 or TRBV12-4 to TRBJ2-2, with a tentative D call TRBD2 (6 bases). The CDR3 spans 17 residues. V was clipped by 4 bases and J by 3 bases, with 18 bases between them. CDR3 coding DNA: TGTGCCAGCAGTTCCTCCGAGGGAGCGGGTGACACCGGGGAGCTGTTTTTT. Its protein product is CASSSSEGAGDTGELFF.

The chain joins TRBV7-2 to TRBJ2-1, with TRBD2 matching over 9 bases. Looked up from germline, CDR1 is SGHTA and CDR2 is FQGNSA. CDR3 length: 15 amino acids. The trim removed 3 bases at V and 8 bases at J, leaving 8 bases unmatched. In nucleotides, the CDR3 is TGTGCCAGCAGCTTTAGCGGGAGTCTTTCGGATGAGCAGTTCTTC. The encoded protein is CASSFSGSLSDEQFF.

This clonotype was counted a few times. This chain joins TRBV24-1 and TRBJ2-1; 12 nucleotides line up with TRBD2. This CDR3 is 15 amino acids long. With 3 bases clipped from V and 8 bases from J, the junction kept 4 bases outside the gene matches. Germline CDR1 and CDR2: KGHDR and SFDVKD. CDR3 in DNA: TGTGCCACCAGTGATCGTCTAGCGGGAGGGGATGAGCAGTTCTTC. It is translated as CATSDRLAGGDEQFF.

This clonotype was counted a few times. This chain uses TRBV4-1 with TRBJ2-5; D may match TRBD1 or TRBD2 (5 bases each). Germline CDR1 is MGHRA and CDR2 is YSYEKL. With 3 bases removed from V and 3 bases from J, the gap between germline ends came to 17 bases. The CDR3 is 16 residues long. CDR3: CASSHPVGTGEETQYF. In DNA form, the CDR3 reads TGCGCCAGCAGCCATCCGGTGGGGACCGGGGAAGAGACCCAGTACTTC.

This sequence joins TRBV11-2 and TRBJ1-4; 9 bases agree with TRBD1. V gave up 5 bases and J gave up 8 bases; unmatched junction bases: 12. In germline, CDR1 is SGHAT, CDR2 FQNNGV. The CDR3 runs to 16 residues. This CDR3 reads CASSDPRGQGREKLFF. CDR3 nucleotides: TGTGCCAGCAGCGACCCTCGAGGACAGGGGCGAGAAAAACTGTTTTTT.

The chain recombines TRBV11-3 with TRBJ2-1, with 8 bases that match TRBD2. This CDR3 spans 17 amino acids. J lost 0 bases, V lost 3 bases, and 7 bases had no gene match. Looked up from germline, CDR1 is SGHNT and CDR2 is YENEEA. As DNA, the CDR3 is TGTGCCAGCAGCTTTAGAGAGCGGGGGAGCTCCTACAATGAGCAGTTCTTC. It encodes CASSFRERGSSYNEQFF. Full variable domain (outside the CDR3, taken from reference TRBV11-3 and TRBJ2-1): EAGVVQSPRYKIIEKKQPVAFWCNPISGHNTLYWYLQNLGQGPELLIRYENEEAVDDSQLPKDRFSAERLKGVDSTLKIQPAELGDSAVYLCASSFRERGSSYNEQFFGPGTRLTVL.

The V and J genes are TRBV7-9 and TRBJ2-5, with D maybe TRBD1 (6 bases). This CDR3 has 14 amino acids. CDR1 and CDR2 from the germline V gene are SEHNR and FQNEAQ (reference sequence). V dropped 4 bases and J dropped 4 bases, with 13 bases sitting between them. CDR3 amino acids: CASSYPGVGETQYF. DNA for the CDR3: TGTGCCAGCAGCTATCCAGGGGTCGGAGAGACCCAGTACTTC.

This clonotype has more than one count but fewer than ten. The chain uses TRBV9 and TRBJ2-1; 12 bases are a match to TRBD2. The V gene end was trimmed by 4 bases and the J gene end by 8 bases; junction bases not matched to a gene: 10. The germline CDR1 and CDR2 sequences are SGDLS and YYNGEE. This CDR3 is 16 amino acids long. CDR3 DNA: TGTGCCAGCAGCCCCCCGGCTAGCGGGGGGGTTGATGAGCAGTTCTTC. Its translation is CASSPPASGGVDEQFF.

This clonotype was counted at least ten times. The rearrangement joins TRBV6-2 or TRBV6-3 to TRBJ2-2, with unresolved D. The CDR3 runs to 13 residues. The V gene lost 4 bases and the J gene lost 4 bases, with 7 bases spanning the gap. CDR1 and CDR2 (germline): MNHEY, SVGEGT. The CDR3: CASSSEVTGELFF. For the CDR3, the DNA is TGTGCCAGCAGTTCAGAAGTCACCGGGGAGCTGTTTTTT.

There are a few counts of this clonotype. This sequence joins TRBV6-2 or TRBV6-3 and TRBJ2-5; TRBD2 matches at 11 bases. Per the germline V gene, CDR1 is MNHEY and CDR2 is SVGEGT. V shed 3 bases, J shed 0 bases, and the junction held 6 bases outside the gene matches. The CDR3 is 17 residues long. The CDR3 DNA follows: TGTGCCAGCAGTTATCGACTAGCGGGACTGTACCAAGAGACCCAGTACTTC. It encodes CASSYRLAGLYQETQYF.

This clonotype was detected a few times. The CDR3 loop reads CASSTPRRENTEAFF. DNA of the CDR3: TGTGCCAGCAGTACCCCGAGGAGGGAGAACACTGAAGCTTTCTTT. The chain uses TRBV27 and TRBJ1-1; D gene ambiguous. Per germline, CDR1 MNHEY and CDR2 SMNVEV (reference sequence). V was pared by 5 bases and J by 1 base, with 14 bases between. The CDR3 spans 15 residues.

There are a few counts of this clonotype. The chain employs TRBV4-2 and TRBJ1-5; 7 positions agree with TRBD1. Germline lookup yields CDR1 LGHNA and CDR2 YNFKEQ. CDR3 length equals 16 residues. The V segment lost 4 bases and the J segment 0 bases; nucleotides outside the gene matches: 6. The CDR3: CASSLSTGSSNQPQHF. The DNA of the CDR3 is TGTGCCAGCAGCCTCTCGACAGGGAGTAGCAATCAGCCCCAGCATTTT.

The chain is built from TRBV5-4 and TRBJ2-1, with TRBD1 matching 8 bases. This CDR3 region has 16 residues. The junction had 6 bases not matched to a gene; V was cut back by 4 bases and J by 0 bases. Germline CDR1 is SGHNT and CDR2 is YYREEE (reference sequence). CDR3 residues: CASSTPGGASYNEQFF. The DNA for the CDR3 is TGTGCCAGCAGCACCCCAGGGGGCGCCTCCTACAATGAGCAGTTCTTC.

This clonotype was seen at least ten times. This chain joins TRBV7-9 and TRBJ2-2, with D uncertain. CDR3 length: 12 amino acids. Germline V gene lookup returns CDR1 SEHNR and CDR2 FQNEAQ (reference sequence). Trimming took 8 bases from V and 4 from J, leaving 8 bases between them. The CDR3 DNA reads TGTGCCAGCCGATCGAGCACCGGGGAGCTGTTTTTT. Its protein product is CASRSSTGELFF.

This clonotype was seen more than once but under ten times. The gene calls are TRBV19 and TRBJ2-2; TRBD2 might be the D (6 bases). CDR3 length equals 14 residues. The germline V and J ends were trimmed by 6 bases and 5 bases, with 13 bases remaining between them. The germline V gene encodes CDR1 LNHDA and CDR2 SQIVND (reference sequence). The CDR3 sequence is CASRGGAGTGELFF. The CDR3 DNA reads as TGTGCCAGTAGGGGCGGGGCGGGGACCGGGGAGCTGTTTTTT.

The V call is TRBV24-1, the J call TRBJ2-6, with D possibly being TRBD1 (6 bases). Germline CDR1 KGHDR, CDR2 SFDVKD. This CDR3 region has 19 residues. Trimming cost V 9 bases and J 0 bases, with 23 bases left between them. Here the CDR3 reads CATVFRIRQANSGANVLTF. The CDR3 DNA is TGTGCCACCGTTTTTCGAATTCGACAGGCGAACTCTGGGGCCAACGTCCTGACTTTC.

This clonotype was found a few times. This sequence joins TRBV5-1 and TRBJ1-2; 8 positions match TRBD1. CDR1 and CDR2 from the germline V gene are SGHRS and YFSETQ. Trimming removed 4 bases from V and 0 bases from J; junction bases left unmatched: 2. The CDR3 covers 14 residues. The chain's CDR3 is CASSVDRANYGYTF. For the CDR3, the DNA is TGCGCCAGCAGCGTGGACAGGGCTAACTATGGCTACACCTTC.

This clonotype was counted between two and nine times. This chain uses TRBV12-3 or TRBV12-4 with TRBJ1-2, with D maybe TRBD1 (6 bases). The CDR3 has 15 amino acids. V gave up 5 bases and J gave up 2 bases, with 15 bases separating them. CDR3 residues: CASSKGEGGNYGYTF. The DNA for the CDR3 is TGTGCCAGCAGTAAAGGAGAGGGGGGAAACTATGGCTACACCTTC.

This clonotype came up a few times. This chain connects TRBV5-4 to TRBJ2-5, with TRBD2 as a possible D gene (5 bases). V gave up 4 bases and J gave up 4 bases, with 8 bases separating them. Germline V gene sequence: CDR1 SGHNT, CDR2 YYREEE (reference sequence). The CDR3 is made up of 12 amino acids. Here the CDR3 DNA reads TGTGCCAGCAGCCTGGAGGCAGAGACCCAGTACTTC. This sequence encodes CASSLEAETQYF.

This clonotype was seen more than once but under ten times. This chain uses TRBV5-1 with TRBJ1-5, with 8 bases lining up with TRBD1. Germline V gene sequence: CDR1 SGHRS, CDR2 YFSETQ. The CDR3 covers 15 residues. The V gene end was trimmed by 4 bases and the J gene end by 2 bases; junction bases not matched to a gene: 5. CDR3 coding DNA: TGCGCCAGCAGCGTCGGACAGGGAGGCAATCAGCCCCAGCATTTT. Encoded protein: CASSVGQGGNQPQHF.

The chain employs TRBV12-3 or TRBV12-4 and TRBJ2-1; 8 bases line up with TRBD2. V trimming: 6 bases; J trimming: 5 bases; junction bases outside the gene matches: 12. The length of the CDR3 is 16 residues. The DNA of the CDR3 is TGTGCCAGCAGCCCCGGGGGGCGGGGGGCCGACAATGAGCAGTTCTTC. Translated: CASSPGGRGADNEQFF.

This clonotype was picked up many times. The chain is built from TRBV18 and TRBJ2-2; D remains unclear. Trimming removed 0 bases at V and 5 bases at J, with 4 bases between. Germline V gene sequence: CDR1 KGHSH, CDR2 LQKENI. The CDR3 runs to 13 residues. The DNA of the CDR3 is TGTGCCAGCTCACCACCGTTAACCGGGGAGCTGTTTTTT. Residues: CASSPPLTGELFF.

The chain has TRBV12-3 or TRBV12-4 and TRBJ2-7; D possibly corresponds to TRBD1 (6 bases). The ends were cut back, 6 bases at V and 4 bases at J, with 13 bases in the middle. The CDR3 consists of 13 residues. In DNA, the CDR3 is TGTGCCAGCAGAACCGGACAGAGTTACGAGCAGTACTTC. Its protein product is CASRTGQSYEQYF.

V and J are TRBV29-1 and TRBJ1-2, with a possible D match to TRBD1 (6 bases). Trimming shortened V by 0 bases and J by 7 bases, and 12 bases separated the two germline ends. The CDR3 extends over 13 amino acids. Germline lookup yields CDR1 SQVTM and CDR2 ANQGSEA. CDR3 loop: CSVEEAQGTGYTF. The CDR3 nucleotides read TGCAGCGTTGAAGAAGCACAGGGTACTGGCTACACCTTC.

This clonotype was observed a handful of times. V gene TRBV7-8 combines with J gene TRBJ2-3; 7 bases are a match to TRBD2. The junction had 4 bases not matched to a gene; V was cut back by 4 bases and J by 0 bases. The CDR3 loop spans 15 amino acids. Germline assignment: CDR1 SGHVS and CDR2 FQNEAQ. The CDR3 sequence: CASSSAGLSTDTQYF. CDR3 DNA sequence: TGTGCCAGCAGCTCAGCGGGACTTAGCACAGATACGCAGTATTTT.